What follows describes a single T cell receptor (beta chain). The antigen it binds to is not known. Base qualities are missing; no much larger clone stands one base away. This entry belongs to a study of blood T cell repertoires in COVID-19 (dated by TCRdb to about 2020). Concerning the study at large: Samples covering the acute and convalescent phases of COVID-19 were provided by collaborators in the United States, Italy and Spain. The material from the prospective study consisted of cDNA or gDNA derived from T cells, B-cell-depleted T cells, or PBMCs. The dataset comprised deeply sampled blood TCRbeta repertoires from subjects exposed to, actively infected with, or recovered from COVID-19. The repertoires were released in a freely available public database intended as a resource for research on the immune response to SARS-CoV-2. Samples were obtained from the ongoing ImmuneRACE study (first 160 participants) and from 950 to 1,500 subjects provided by 6 global collaborators. The sample metadata nearly always contained a de-identified subject ID, COVID-19 status, age in years and sex. Where HLA class I and class II types were available, the types were taken from metadata supplied by the sample provider, not from assay-based typing. Broad study findings and their caveats: How much clinical and demographic metadata was included differed by source and by participant, and the metadata was provided uncurated.

TCRbeta CDR3 regions were amplified from genomic DNA by means of the immunoSEQ Assay, a bias-controlled multiplex PCR. Regarding the original processing steps: The number of nucleated cells in each sample was estimated from the amplification of reference gene primers within the assay. To quantify the absolute abundance of each unique TCRbeta CDR3 rearrangement, sequence reads were collapsed and filtered. For each sample, productive Simpson clonality was calculated as the square root of Simpson's diversity index across productive rearrangements. TCRdb mirrors the immuneACCESS table, restricted to in-frame sequences. Some clones are absent from its copies; in checked studies, under half trace to an unresolved V gene, and the reason for the others is unknown. Clonal size and the V and J genes are those of that table, whereas D and trimming came from the DNA. This sample gives some 520,000 clones in total; 85% to 90% of them show up just once. Jointly, the top ten make up around 0.95% of the sample.

At one collaborating source in Seattle, patients were enrolled during active infection and were followed longitudinally through the course of disease. Whole blood was collected in K2EDTA tubes by collaborating institutions according to the institutions' own protocols. For TCRbeta analysis, collaborators shipped samples in one of three forms: frozen whole blood, isolated PBMCs, or DNA extracted from either of those sample types. The clonotype was recovered from a man between 18 and 29 years old with COVID-19, enrolled during active disease. The sequencing input was peripheral blood.

At the DNA level, the sequence is TGTGCCAGCAGCTTATTGAACTCACTCGGGGAGCTGTTTTTT. It is translated as CASSLLNSLGELFF. The sequence links TRBV11-2 to TRBJ2-2, with no reliable assignment of the D segment. There are 14 amino acids in the CDR3, from cysteine to phenylalanine inclusive. The kept DNA is CDR3 alone, 42 bases in frame from the first base. Trimming removed 2 bases from V and 7 bases from J, leaving 11 bases between the germline ends. The germline V gene yields SGHAT for CDR1 and FQNNGV for CDR2.